The 17 T cell receptor beta chains below all came from one sample that was sequenced in a study of PD-1 blockade in classical Hodgkin lymphoma. All patients relapsed after autologous stem cell transplantation, and brentuximab vedotin exposure varied. The data were produced by immunoSEQ multiplex PCR, yet TCRdb's version contains in-frame clones alone and is incomplete. Of over 10,000 clones listed, more than 85% are singletons. Sequenced material: peripheral blood mononuclear cells (PBMCs), taken at baseline. The receptors were gathered from a human donor with classical Hodgkin lymphoma.

The chain has TRBV6-1 and TRBJ2-1, with D possibly matching TRBD2 (5 bases). The CDR3 contains 15 residues. The V gene lost 6 bases and the J gene lost 0 bases, with 12 bases spanning the gap. Germline CDR1 is MNHNS and CDR2 is SASEGT. DNA of the CDR3: TGTGCCAGCAGGAGGACGGGAAGCTCCTACAATGAGCAGTTCTTC. This sequence encodes CASRRTGSSYNEQFF.

CDR3 region: CASQATSSFEQYF. The CDR3 region has the DNA TGCGCCAGCCAGGCGACTAGCTCGTTCGAGCAGTACTTC. The chain employs TRBV10-2 and TRBJ2-7; 7 bases are a match to TRBD2. Germline trimming cut 8 bases from V and 6 bases from J; bases unmatched to any gene: 10. Per germline, CDR1 WSHSY and CDR2 SAAADI. This CDR3 is 13 amino acids long.

The rearrangement uses TRBV7-9 and TRBJ1-1; D perhaps matches TRBD1 (5 bases). The length of the CDR3 is 15 residues. Trimming took off 7 bases at V and 0 bases at J, with 15 bases between the two ends. Germline V gene sequence: CDR1 SEHNR, CDR2 FQNEAQ (reference sequence). CDR3 DNA sequence: TGTGCCAGCACTTCGACCGGGGCCATGAACACTGAAGCTTTCTTT. Its protein product is CASTSTGAMNTEAFF.

The V gene is TRBV15, the J gene TRBJ2-7; TRBD1 aligns across 10 bases. The CDR3 is 15 amino acids. Germline V gene data show CDR1 as LNHNV and CDR2 as YYDKDF (reference sequence). V was pared by 0 bases and J by 5 bases, with 4 bases of the junction left unmatched. The CDR3 DNA sequence: TGTGCCACCAGCAGAGATCTGGGACAGGGGCACGAGCAGTACTTC. This translates into CATSRDLGQGHEQYF.

V and J are TRBV7-9 and TRBJ1-5; D uncertain. Germline V CDR1 and CDR2: SEHNR, FQNEAQ (reference sequence). V gave up 0 bases and J gave up 5 bases, with 2 bases separating them. CDR3 size: 12 residues. The CDR3 bases are TGTGCCAGCAGCTTAGCAGATCAGCCCCAGCATTTT. Amino acids: CASSLADQPQHF.

The chain employs TRBV19 and TRBJ1-3; D possibly corresponds to TRBD1 (5 bases). The V end was cut by 6 bases, the J end by 0 bases, with 9 bases between. Germline values: CDR1 LNHDA, CDR2 SQIVND (reference sequence). The CDR3 length is 14 residues. Here the CDR3 reads CASRGLNSGNTIYF. DNA of the CDR3: TGTGCCAGTAGGGGACTGAACTCTGGAAACACCATATATTTT.

Within the sample, this clone is large. V gene TRBV4-1 combines with J gene TRBJ1-6; D gene unclear. Trimming pared 4 bases from V and 0 bases from J, leaving 13 bases between. This CDR3 has 17 residues. Germline CDR1 and CDR2: MGHRA and YSYEKL. CDR3 DNA sequence: TGCGCCAGCAGCCTGTCGGGCCTCAGCTCCTATAATTCACCCCTCCACTTT. Translating gives CASSLSGLSSYNSPLHF.

This chain joins TRBV6-5 and TRBJ1-6; tentatively, D is TRBD1 (6 bases). V was trimmed by 0 bases and J by 4 bases, leaving 7 bases between them. The CDR3 spans 15 residues. Per germline, CDR1 MNHEY and CDR2 SVGAGI. CDR3 nucleotide sequence: TGTGCCAGCAGTTACTCGACAGGTTATAATTCACCCCTCCACTTT. Protein sequence: CASSYSTGYNSPLHF.

The chain has TRBV5-4 and TRBJ1-4, with 7 bases aligning to TRBD1. V was clipped by 0 bases and J by 6 bases; unmatched bases: 5. Germline V lookup: CDR1 SGHNT, CDR2 YYREEE (reference sequence). CDR3 length equals 15 residues. CDR3 DNA sequence: TGTGCCAGCAGCTTGGACTCGGGACAGTATGAAAAACTGTTTTTT. Translated: CASSLDSGQYEKLFF.

The chain recombines TRBV7-8 with TRBJ1-5; D possibly corresponds to TRBD1 (5 bases). This CDR3 contains 16 residues. CDR1 and CDR2 from the germline V gene are SGHVS and FQNEAQ. V gave up 1 base and J gave up 6 bases, with 16 bases separating them. The CDR3 coding sequence is TGTGCCAGCAGCTTAGATCAGCAGGGAGGGAGTCAGCCCCAGCATTTT. It yields the protein CASSLDQQGGSQPQHF.

J is TRBJ2-5 and V is TRBV5-1; 7 nucleotides line up with TRBD1. Germline loops: CDR1 SGHRS, CDR2 YFSETQ. Unmatched junction bases numbered 6, after V lost 4 bases and J lost 3 bases. This CDR3 is built from 14 residues. The CDR3 nucleotides read TGCGCCAGCAGCGGAGGACAGGAGAAAGAGACCCAGTACTTC. Translating gives CASSGGQEKETQYF.

Regarding this clone: Other DNA sequences in this sample translate to the same CDR3. The CDR3 sequence is CASSLGAGGAYEQYF. The CDR3 DNA is TGCGCCAGCAGCTTGGGGGCAGGGGGCGCCTACGAGCAGTACTTC. The V and J genes are TRBV5-1 and TRBJ2-7; 8 bases align to TRBD1. CDR1 SGHRS and CDR2 YFSETQ come from the germline V gene. This CDR3 is 15 amino acids long. After removal of 0 bases from V and 2 bases from J, the junction contained 4 bases not matched to a gene.

The chain uses TRBV7-2 and TRBJ1-4; D gene ambiguous. The V and J ends lost 1 base and 8 bases respectively, with 14 bases between them. CDR1 and CDR2 from the germline V gene are SGHTA and FQGNSA. This CDR3 has 15 residues. The chain's CDR3 is CASSLDYSGSEKLFF. The CDR3 DNA is TGTGCCAGCAGCTTAGACTATTCCGGATCCGAAAAACTGTTTTTT.

This clone was recorded only once. The genes are TRBV5-1 and TRBJ1-2; TRBD1 matches at 8 bases. The CDR3 extends over 13 amino acids. Germline V gene lookup returns CDR1 SGHRS and CDR2 YFSETQ. The ends lost 4 bases at V and 8 bases at J; junction bases unmatched: 7. The CDR3 reads CASSQGQGGGYTF. As DNA, the CDR3 is TGCGCCAGCAGCCAAGGACAGGGTGGCGGCTACACCTTC.

The V call is TRBV5-1, the J call TRBJ1-6; D perhaps matches TRBD1 (6 bases). CDR3 length: 14 amino acids. V was trimmed by 4 bases and J by 6 bases, leaving 11 bases between them. Germline V lookup: CDR1 SGHRS, CDR2 YFSETQ. The CDR3 sequence: CASSPGGPNSPLHF. The CDR3 DNA is TGCGCCAGCAGCCCGGGGGGGCCTAATTCACCCCTCCACTTT.

The CDR3 here is CASSLVGQDTGELFF. Here the CDR3 DNA reads TGCGCCAGCAGCTTGGTAGGACAAGACACCGGGGAGCTGTTTTTT. The chain recombines TRBV5-1 with TRBJ2-2; D possibly corresponds to TRBD1 (5 bases). Germline CDR1 is SGHRS and CDR2 is YFSETQ. V was clipped by 0 bases and J by 3 bases, with 9 bases between them. The CDR3 loop spans 15 amino acids.

Points on this clone: Mismatch with germline at one junction end may stem from a read error. This chain uses TRBV6-5 with TRBJ2-7; no definite D call. This CDR3 contains 15 residues. The V gene's germline CDR1 is MNHEY and CDR2 SVGAGI. The CDR3 coding sequence is TGTGCCAGCAGCTACTTTCAACCCAGCATATACGAGCAGTACTTC. The encoded protein is CASSYFQPSIYEQYF.